What follows describes a single T cell receptor beta chain. What it binds is not known. Sequencing used immunoSEQ multiplex PCR; TCRdb keeps in-frame clones, though not all of them. Here the sample spans approximately 31,000 clones, about 90% being singletons. Sample time point: time of PML onset. Every listed patient previously received interferon beta; all PML patients were women. T3 refers to blood collected at the onset of PML. The data stem from a study of multiple sclerosis patients with progressive multifocal leukoencephalopathy. Regarding the study as a whole: Whether JC virus or general immunocompromise explains the findings remained unclear. Clones expanded at PML were already present before and during natalizumab.

The trim removed 5 bases at V and 3 bases at J, leaving 6 bases unmatched. The CDR3 has 16 amino acids. The germline V gene has CDR1 SEHNR and CDR2 FQNEAQ (reference sequence). The chain recombines TRBV7-9 with TRBJ2-6, with TRBD2 identical over 8 bases. Sequenced here: PBMCs, sampled from a patient treated with natalizumab. The sequence derives from a human donor with progressive multifocal leukoencephalopathy. In DNA, the CDR3 is TGTGCCAGCAGCACCGGGGGGGCGAGTGGGGCCAACGTCCTGACTTTC. Translating it yields CASSTGGASGANVLTF.